These 30 T cell receptor beta chains were all obtained from the same sample, sequenced in a study of Ad26.COV2.S vaccination and SARS-CoV-2 variants. The assay was immunoSEQ multiplex PCR, and TCRdb's table has in-frame clones only and misses some. In the table there are about 400,000 clones, over 75% of which are singletons. Sample treatment: roughly 18 received Ad26.COV2.S at low or high dose, single or two shots; 5 received placebo; per-sample allocation not given. Day 63 after the first injection of vaccine or placebo was the sampling time. Source: peripheral blood, taken in a trial of Ad26.COV2.S vaccine versus placebo. These receptors came from a person aged 18-65 years who received the Ad26.COV2.S COVID-19 vaccine or a placebo.

V and J are TRBV6-1 and TRBJ2-7; possible D gene TRBD2, 6 bases. Germline CDR1 reads MNHNS; CDR2 reads SASEGT. V lost 3 bases and J lost 6, with 12 bases in between. The CDR3 is 13 residues long. The CDR3 is CASSEDYPREQYF. CDR3 in DNA: TGTGCCAGCAGTGAGGACTACCCTCGCGAGCAGTACTTC.

This clone showed up just once. The chain couples TRBV11-3 to TRBJ2-2; 8 bases are shared with TRBD1. This CDR3 contains 13 residues. The ends lost 5 bases at V and 5 bases at J; junction bases unmatched: 1. Looked up from germline, CDR1 is SGHNT and CDR2 is YENEEA. The CDR3 DNA sequence: TGTGCCAGCAGCCGGACAGGGACCGGGGAGCTGTTTTTT. Its translation is CASSRTGTGELFF.

The J gene is TRBJ2-2, the V gene TRBV7-9; D may correspond to TRBD1 or TRBD2 (5 bases each). Germline assignment: CDR1 SEHNR and CDR2 FQNEAQ (reference sequence). Trimming pared 3 bases from V and 4 bases from J, leaving 9 bases between. CDR3 length: 14 residues. CDR3 sequence reads: CASSFQGPTGELFF. The CDR3 DNA sequence: TGTGCCAGCAGCTTTCAGGGACCCACCGGGGAGCTGTTTTTT.

This sequence joins TRBV30 and TRBJ1-2; TRBD1 matches 8 bases. There are 13 residues in the CDR3. V was clipped by 1 base and J by 2 bases; unmatched bases: 0. The germline gives CDR1 GTSNPN, CDR2 SVGIG (reference sequence). This CDR3 is CAWSGTGNYGYTF. CDR3 nucleotide sequence: TGTGCCTGGAGTGGGACAGGGAACTATGGCTACACCTTC.

The rearrangement uses TRBV6-5 and TRBJ2-2, with 11 bases fitting TRBD2. Trimming took 8 bases from V and 4 from J; bases not matched to a gene: 6. The CDR3 is 15 residues long. Germline lookup yields CDR1 MNHEY and CDR2 SVGAGI. CDR3 sequence: CASGASGGITGELFF. CDR3 DNA sequence: TGTGCCAGCGGCGCTAGCGGGGGGATCACCGGGGAGCTGTTTTTT.

This clone came up a few times. The rearrangement joins TRBV5-1 to TRBJ1-2, with D tentatively TRBD1 (5 bases). This CDR3 is built from 15 residues. Germline assignment: CDR1 SGHRS and CDR2 YFSETQ. Trimming pared 5 bases from V and 2 bases from J, leaving 16 bases between. CDR3 nucleotides: TGCGCCAGCAGGGTCCCACGGGGCTCCAACTATGGCTACACCTTC. It is translated as CASRVPRGSNYGYTF.

For the CDR3, the DNA is TGTGCCAGCAGTGAAGGGTTCCAGCTGAACACTGAAGCTTTCTTT. Its translation: CASSEGFQLNTEAFF. V usage is TRBV6-1 and J usage is TRBJ1-1, with D unclear. Germline CDR1 reads MNHNS; CDR2 reads SASEGT. V was clipped by 1 base and J by 0 bases, with 9 bases between them. The CDR3 sequence is 15 residues long.

This clone was counted between two and nine times. The rearrangement uses TRBV27 and TRBJ1-1; no clear D gene. This CDR3 region has 14 residues. Trimming pared 6 bases from V and 7 bases from J, leaving 18 bases between. Germline CDR1 MNHEY, CDR2 SMNVEV (reference sequence). This chain's CDR3 is CASSRSVAALEAFF. CDR3 DNA: TGTGCCAGCAGCCGCAGCGTGGCGGCGCTTGAAGCTTTCTTT.

The chain joins TRBV3-1 (or the pseudogene TRBV3-2) to TRBJ2-1; D remains unclear. The V gene's germline CDR1 is LGHDT and CDR2 YNNKEL (reference sequence). V was clipped by 0 bases and J by 2 bases, with 8 bases between them. There are 15 residues in the CDR3. In nucleotides, the CDR3 is TGTGCCAGCAGCCAAGAGCCCGTCCCCTACAATGAGCAGTTCTTC. As protein: CASSQEPVPYNEQFF.

With regard to this clone: The sample holds other DNA sequences that translate to the same CDR3. The V call is TRBV6-5, the J call TRBJ1-3, with D possibly TRBD1 on 6 matching bases. Between the trimmed V and J ends, which lost 6 bases and 0 bases, there was a span of 9 bases. CDR1 is MNHEY, CDR2 SVGAGI, per germline. The CDR3 is made up of 14 amino acids. DNA for the CDR3: TGTGCCAGCAGCCGAGGGGGCTCTGGAAACACCATATATTTT. It translates to CASSRGGSGNTIYF.

The chain employs TRBV30 and TRBJ1-6, with a tentative D call TRBD1 (6 bases). The germline V and J ends were trimmed by 2 bases and 6 bases, with 20 bases remaining between them. In germline, CDR1 is GTSNPN, CDR2 SVGIG (reference sequence). This CDR3 comprises 17 residues. CDR3 nucleotide sequence: TGTGCCTGGAGTCTGCCCTGGACGGGGGCCTTTAATTCACCCCTCCACTTT. This sequence encodes CAWSLPWTGAFNSPLHF.

V usage is TRBV11-2 and J usage is TRBJ2-7, with TRBD1 as a possible D gene (6 bases). The CDR3 has 14 residues. V shed 5 bases and J shed 3 bases, with 14 bases lying between them. Looked up from germline, CDR1 is SGHAT and CDR2 is FQNNGV. The CDR3 reads CASSRTGSNYEQYF. CDR3 bases: TGTGCCAGCAGCCGCACAGGGTCCAACTACGAGCAGTACTTC.

This clone was recorded only once. This rearrangement joins TRBV7-9 to TRBJ1-3; weak D call: TRBD1 (5 bases). Germline V lookup: CDR1 SEHNR, CDR2 FQNEAQ (reference sequence). V gave up 6 bases and J gave up 4 bases, with 16 bases separating them. The CDR3 totals 15 residues. CDR3 DNA sequence: TGTGCCAGCAGTACTTCAGGGCCTACGGGAAACACCATATATTTT. Its protein product is CASSTSGPTGNTIYF.

The V call is TRBV19, the J call TRBJ2-5, with D possibly being TRBD2 (5 bases). Between the trimmed V and J ends, which lost 4 bases and 2 bases, there was a span of 8 bases. CDR1 is LNHDA and CDR2 is SQIVND in the germline V gene (reference sequence). This CDR3 has 13 residues. The CDR3 sequence: CASSRGIQETQYF. The CDR3 bases are TGTGCCAGTAGTAGAGGGATACAAGAGACCCAGTACTTC.

V is TRBV6-5 and J is TRBJ2-1; D is ambiguous. The CDR3 has 12 amino acids. V was pared by 5 bases and J by 1 base, with 3 bases between. Germline V gene lookup returns CDR1 MNHEY and CDR2 SVGAGI. The CDR3 DNA reads TGTGCCAGCAGTCCATCCTACAATGAGCAGTTCTTC. Translation: CASSPSYNEQFF.

This clone was detected only once. The V gene is TRBV2, the J gene TRBJ2-7, with TRBD1 matching 7 bases. With V trimmed by 8 bases and J by 1 base, 11 bases remained unmatched. Germline CDR1 is SNHLY and CDR2 is FYNNEI. This CDR3 has 15 amino acids. The CDR3 sequence: CASRARAGGSYEQYF. The DNA of the CDR3 is TGTGCCAGCCGCGCAAGGGCAGGGGGATCCTACGAGCAGTACTTC.

In its sample, this clone was seen once. The V and J genes are TRBV4-2 and TRBJ2-1; TRBD2 matches at 8 bases. The junction had 8 bases not matched to a gene; V was cut back by 0 bases and J by 7 bases. The CDR3 has 16 amino acids. Germline lookup yields CDR1 LGHNA and CDR2 YNFKEQ. The CDR3 loop reads CASSQDGSGSSNEQFF. CDR3 nucleotides: TGTGCCAGCAGCCAAGATGGGAGCGGGAGTTCAAATGAGCAGTTCTTC.

Of note for this clone: This CDR3 is also generated by other DNA sequences in the sample. V is TRBV4-1 and J is TRBJ2-7; 9 bases are a match to TRBD2. This CDR3 is built from 15 residues. Germline CDR1 reads MGHRA; CDR2 reads YSYEKL. The trim removed 3 bases at V and 4 bases at J, leaving 7 bases unmatched. DNA for the CDR3: TGCGCCAGCAGCCAGGGACTAGCCGGCGTTTACGAGCAGTACTTC. Amino acids: CASSQGLAGVYEQYF.

The V call is TRBV28, the J call TRBJ2-1; D is possibly TRBD1 (6 bases). CDR1 is MDHEN, CDR2 SYDVKM, per germline. The CDR3 is 14 residues long. Trimming pared 6 bases from V and 4 bases from J, leaving 13 bases between. CDR3 nucleotide sequence: TGTGCCAGCAGCCGGATGGACAGTTACAATGAGCAGTTCTTC. Protein: CASSRMDSYNEQFF.

A single count supports this clone. V is TRBV30 and J is TRBJ1-4; no firm D call. The V gene lost 7 bases and the J gene lost 8 bases, with 8 bases spanning the gap. Per the germline V gene, CDR1 is GTSNPN and CDR2 is SVGIG (reference sequence). The CDR3 length is 10 residues. This CDR3 is CAYYVEKLFF. CDR3 in DNA: TGTGCCTATTACGTCGAAAAACTGTTTTTT.

V and J are TRBV5-5 and TRBJ1-2; D may be TRBD1 (6 bases). The CDR3 is made up of 15 amino acids. Trimming cost V 6 bases and J 1 base, with 16 bases left between them. The germline CDR1 and CDR2 sequences are SGHKS and YYEKEE (reference sequence). The CDR3 bases are TGTGCCAGCACCCCCCCGGGGGGCATTAACTATGGCTACACCTTC. This codes for CASTPPGGINYGYTF.

This clone has just one count. The chain has TRBV9 and TRBJ2-3; weak D call: TRBD2 (5 bases). CDR3 length equals 15 residues. Germline loops: CDR1 SGDLS, CDR2 YYNGEE. Trimming took 2 bases from V and 2 from J, leaving 12 bases between them. CDR3 protein: CASSVQAALTDTQYF. In nucleotides, the CDR3 is TGTGCCAGCAGCGTTCAAGCGGCCCTCACAGATACGCAGTATTTT.

The chain joins TRBV3-1 (or the pseudogene TRBV3-2) to TRBJ1-2; D might be TRBD1 (5 bases). The germline gives CDR1 LGHDT, CDR2 YNNKEL (reference sequence). Trimming stripped 4 bases from V and 4 bases from J, with 22 bases between. This CDR3 has 17 residues. The CDR3 reads CASSPTDQGRGGYGYTF. CDR3 DNA: TGTGCCAGCAGCCCTACCGACCAGGGCCGCGGGGGCTATGGCTACACCTTC.

The chain recombines TRBV30 with TRBJ1-1; perhaps TRBD1 as D (5 bases). Germline V gene sequence: CDR1 GTSNPN, CDR2 SVGIG (reference sequence). With 2 bases removed from V and 4 bases from J, the gap between germline ends came to 11 bases. There are 13 residues in the CDR3. Here the CDR3 reads CAWSLDRSTEAFF. CDR3 DNA: TGTGCCTGGAGTCTCGACAGAAGCACTGAAGCTTTCTTT.

V is TRBV30 and J is TRBJ2-2; 8 nucleotides agree with TRBD2. CDR3 length: 16 residues. Germline V CDR1 and CDR2: GTSNPN, SVGIG (reference sequence). V shed 2 bases and J 4 bases; nucleotides not matched to a gene: 9. CDR3 protein: CAWSNPGTRGTGELFF. As DNA, the CDR3 is TGTGCCTGGAGTAACCCCGGGACTAGGGGCACCGGGGAGCTGTTTTTT.

The CDR3 bases are TGTGCCACCAGCAGAGGGGACAACTACGAGCAGTACTTC. Its protein product is CATSRGDNYEQYF. This chain joins TRBV15 and TRBJ2-7; TRBD1 might be the D (6 bases). Germline V lookup: CDR1 LNHNV, CDR2 YYDKDF (reference sequence). The CDR3 consists of 13 residues. V was trimmed by 1 base and J by 3 bases, leaving 7 bases between them.

The J gene is TRBJ2-6, the V gene TRBV15, with TRBD2 identical over 7 bases. The CDR3 has 16 residues. The V gene end was trimmed by 5 bases and the J gene end by 2 bases; junction bases not matched to a gene: 6. In germline, CDR1 is LNHNV, CDR2 YYDKDF (reference sequence). The CDR3: CATSFRGGTGANVLTF. The CDR3, as DNA: TGTGCCACCAGCTTCCGCGGGGGAACTGGGGCCAACGTCCTGACTTTC.

The V and J genes are TRBV28 and TRBJ2-3, with D possibly being TRBD1 (5 bases). The ends were cut back, 7 bases at V and 2 bases at J, with 13 bases in the middle. Looked up from germline, CDR1 is MDHEN and CDR2 is SYDVKM. The CDR3 sequence is 14 residues long. CDR3 region: CASNSQGSTDTQYF. Written as DNA, the CDR3 is TGTGCCAGCAACAGTCAGGGATCCACAGATACGCAGTATTTT.

The V and J genes are TRBV10-3 and TRBJ2-7; a possible D gene is TRBD2 (6 bases). Trimming took off 3 bases at V and 1 base at J, with 16 bases between the two ends. The CDR3 spans 16 residues. Germline CDR1 is ENHRY and CDR2 is SYGVKD. CDR3 residues: CAISEPGGSRSYEQYF. CDR3 bases: TGTGCCATCAGTGAACCAGGAGGGAGTAGGTCCTACGAGCAGTACTTC.

The rearrangement joins TRBV9 to TRBJ2-1; no reliable D call. CDR3 length: 12 residues. V lost 2 bases and J 7 bases, leaving 7 bases between the germline ends. CDR1 and CDR2 (germline): SGDLS, YYNGEE. The CDR3 reads CASSVAENEQFF. Here the CDR3 DNA reads TGTGCCAGCAGCGTGGCGGAGAATGAGCAGTTCTTC.